Sequencing of this T cell receptor (beta chain) was carried out in a study of blood T cell repertoires in COVID-19. Generated by immunoSEQ multiplex PCR, the TCRdb table keeps only in-frame clones and is missing some. The table has over 200,000 clones, around 83% seen once; the top ten hold 5.7%. The V gene end was trimmed by 5 bases and the J gene end by 4 bases; junction bases not matched to a gene: 6. CDR3 length: 15 amino acids. CDR1 and CDR2 (germline): MDHEN, SYDVKM. The sequenced sample consisted of peripheral blood. The chain employs TRBV28 and TRBJ2-2; 8 nucleotides match TRBD2. The receptor's source is a man older than 75 with acute or convalescent COVID-19. For the CDR3, the DNA is TGTGCCAGCAGTCTTAGCGGGGCCGGCACCGGGGAGCTGTTTTTT. Translated: CASSLSGAGTGELFF.